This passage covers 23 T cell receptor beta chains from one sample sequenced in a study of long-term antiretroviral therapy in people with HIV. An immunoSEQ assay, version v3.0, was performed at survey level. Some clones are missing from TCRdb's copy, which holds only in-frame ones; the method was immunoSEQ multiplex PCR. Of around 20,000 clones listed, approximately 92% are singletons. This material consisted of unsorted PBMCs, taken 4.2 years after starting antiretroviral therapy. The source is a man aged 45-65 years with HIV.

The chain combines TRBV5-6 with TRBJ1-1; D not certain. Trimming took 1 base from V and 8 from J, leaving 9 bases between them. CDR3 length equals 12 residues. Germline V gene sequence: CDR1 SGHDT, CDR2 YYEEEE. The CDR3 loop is CASSLTGAEAFF. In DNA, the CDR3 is TGTGCCAGCAGCTTGACGGGCGCCGAAGCTTTCTTT.

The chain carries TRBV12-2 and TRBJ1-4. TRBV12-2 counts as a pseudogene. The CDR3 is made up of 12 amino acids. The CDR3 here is CASRLEGEKLFF. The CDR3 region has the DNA TGTGCAAGTCGCTTAGAGGGAGAAAAACTGTTTTTT.

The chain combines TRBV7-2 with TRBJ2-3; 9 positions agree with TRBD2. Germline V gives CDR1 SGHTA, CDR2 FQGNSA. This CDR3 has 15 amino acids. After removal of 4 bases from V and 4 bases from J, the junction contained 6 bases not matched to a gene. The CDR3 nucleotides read TGTGCCAGCAGCTCTTTAGCGGGGGCCCCAGATACGCAGTATTTT. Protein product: CASSSLAGAPDTQYF.

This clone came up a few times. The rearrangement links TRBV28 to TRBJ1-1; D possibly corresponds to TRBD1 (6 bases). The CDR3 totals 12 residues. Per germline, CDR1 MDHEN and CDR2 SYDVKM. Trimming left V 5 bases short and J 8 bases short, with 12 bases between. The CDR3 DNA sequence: TGTGCCAGCAGTCTCTCAACAGGGGAAGCTTTCTTT. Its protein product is CASSLSTGEAFF.

CDR3 protein: CASSRWDSYEQYF. DNA for the CDR3: TGTGCCAGCAGCCGCTGGGACAGCTACGAGCAGTACTTC. The chain employs TRBV6-5 and TRBJ2-7; 7 bases line up with TRBD1. There are 13 residues in the CDR3. Germline CDR1 reads MNHEY; CDR2 reads SVGAGI. V shed 6 bases, J shed 3 bases, and the junction held 5 bases outside the gene matches.

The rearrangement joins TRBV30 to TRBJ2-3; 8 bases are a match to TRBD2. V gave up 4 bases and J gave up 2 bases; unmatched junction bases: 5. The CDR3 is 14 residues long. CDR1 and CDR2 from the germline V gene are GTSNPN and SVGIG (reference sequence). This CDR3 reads CAWKDSGATDTQYF. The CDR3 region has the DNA TGTGCCTGGAAGGATAGCGGGGCCACAGATACGCAGTATTTT.

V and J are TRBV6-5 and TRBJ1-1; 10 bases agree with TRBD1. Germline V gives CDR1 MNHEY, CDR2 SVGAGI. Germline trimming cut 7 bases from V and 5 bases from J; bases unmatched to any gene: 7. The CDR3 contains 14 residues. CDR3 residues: CASTRTGGNTEAFF. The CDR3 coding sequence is TGTGCCAGCACCCGGACAGGGGGGAATACTGAAGCTTTCTTT.

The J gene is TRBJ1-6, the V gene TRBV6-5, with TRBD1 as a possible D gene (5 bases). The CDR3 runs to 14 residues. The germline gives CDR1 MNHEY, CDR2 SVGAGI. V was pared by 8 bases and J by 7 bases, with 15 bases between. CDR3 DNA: TGTGCCAGCCGGGGCTGGGAGGAGAATTCACCCCTCCACTTT. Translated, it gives CASRGWEENSPLHF.

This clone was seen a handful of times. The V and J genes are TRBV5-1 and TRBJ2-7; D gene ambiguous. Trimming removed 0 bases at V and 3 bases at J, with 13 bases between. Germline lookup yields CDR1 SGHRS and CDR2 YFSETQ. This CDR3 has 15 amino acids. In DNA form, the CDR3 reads TGCGCCAGCAGCTTGGAAGGCACGGGCCACTACGAGCAGTACTTC. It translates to CASSLEGTGHYEQYF.

The CDR3 spells CASSGEEGQQETQYF. The CDR3 DNA reads TGTGCCAGCAGCGGAGAGGAGGGACAGCAAGAGACCCAGTACTTC. This chain connects TRBV21-1 to TRBJ2-5; the D call in the table, TRBD1, was not verified against the DNA. TRBV21-1 is listed as a pseudogene. The CDR3 sequence is 15 residues long.

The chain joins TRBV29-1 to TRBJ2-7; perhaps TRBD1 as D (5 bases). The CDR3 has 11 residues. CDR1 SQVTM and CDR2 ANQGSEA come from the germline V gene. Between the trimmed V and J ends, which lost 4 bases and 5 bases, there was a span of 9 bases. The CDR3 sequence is CSVVVRDEQYF. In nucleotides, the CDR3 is TGCAGCGTTGTCGTCAGGGACGAGCAGTACTTC.

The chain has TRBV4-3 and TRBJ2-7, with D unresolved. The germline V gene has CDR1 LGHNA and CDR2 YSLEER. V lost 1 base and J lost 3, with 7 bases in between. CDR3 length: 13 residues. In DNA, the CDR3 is TGCGCCAGCAGCCAAGCCCGCGGCTACGAGCAGTACTTC. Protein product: CASSQARGYEQYF.

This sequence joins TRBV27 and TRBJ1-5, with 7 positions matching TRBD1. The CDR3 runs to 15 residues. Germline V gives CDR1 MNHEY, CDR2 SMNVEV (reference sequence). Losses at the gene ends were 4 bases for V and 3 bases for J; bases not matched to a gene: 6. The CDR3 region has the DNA TGTGCCAGCAGTTCCCACAGGGGCATCAATCAGCCCCAGCATTTT. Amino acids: CASSSHRGINQPQHF.

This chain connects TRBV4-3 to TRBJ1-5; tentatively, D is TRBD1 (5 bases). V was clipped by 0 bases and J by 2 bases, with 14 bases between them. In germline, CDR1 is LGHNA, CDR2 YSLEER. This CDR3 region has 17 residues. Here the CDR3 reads CASSQDRTKGGNQPQHF. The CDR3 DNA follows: TGCGCCAGCAGCCAAGATCGAACGAAAGGGGGCAATCAGCCCCAGCATTTT.

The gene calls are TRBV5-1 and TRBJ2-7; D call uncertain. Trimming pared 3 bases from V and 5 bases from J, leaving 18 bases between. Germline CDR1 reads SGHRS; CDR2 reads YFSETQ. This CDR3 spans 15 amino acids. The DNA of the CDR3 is TGCGCCAGCAGCTCAACATTGGTACGCAGCGACGAGCAGTACTTC. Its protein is CASSSTLVRSDEQYF.

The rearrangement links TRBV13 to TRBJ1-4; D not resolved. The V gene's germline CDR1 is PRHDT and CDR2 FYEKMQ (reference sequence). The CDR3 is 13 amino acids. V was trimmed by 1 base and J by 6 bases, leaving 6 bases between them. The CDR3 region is CASSLVGYEKLFF. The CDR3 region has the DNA TGTGCCAGCAGCTTAGTGGGGTATGAAAAACTGTTTTTT.

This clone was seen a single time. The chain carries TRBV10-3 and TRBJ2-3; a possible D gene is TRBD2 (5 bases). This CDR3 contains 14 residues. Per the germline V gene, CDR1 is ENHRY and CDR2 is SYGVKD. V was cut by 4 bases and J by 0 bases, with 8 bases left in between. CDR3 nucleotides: TGTGCCATCAGTGCGACTAAGAGCACAGATACGCAGTATTTT. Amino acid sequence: CAISATKSTDTQYF.

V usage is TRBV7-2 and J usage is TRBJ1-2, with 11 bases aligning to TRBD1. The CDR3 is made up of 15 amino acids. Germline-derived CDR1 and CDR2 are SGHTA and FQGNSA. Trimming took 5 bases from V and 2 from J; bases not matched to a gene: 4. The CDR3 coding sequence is TGTGCCAGCAGCCCACGGACAGGGGGCAACTATGGCTACACCTTC. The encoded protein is CASSPRTGGNYGYTF.

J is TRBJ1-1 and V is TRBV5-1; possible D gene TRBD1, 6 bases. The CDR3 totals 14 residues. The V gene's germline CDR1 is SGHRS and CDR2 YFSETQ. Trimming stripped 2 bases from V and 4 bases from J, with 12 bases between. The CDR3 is CASSFGQTSTEAFF. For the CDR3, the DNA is TGCGCCAGCAGCTTCGGACAGACAAGCACTGAAGCTTTCTTT.

DNA of the CDR3: TGTGCCAGCAGTCCGGGCCGCTCTGGAAACACCATATATTTT. Translated, it gives CASSPGRSGNTIYF. The rearrangement links TRBV6-1 to TRBJ1-3; D is unclear. The CDR3 runs to 14 residues. Germline CDR1 is MNHNS and CDR2 is SASEGT. Trimming left V 5 bases short and J 0 bases short, with 8 bases between.

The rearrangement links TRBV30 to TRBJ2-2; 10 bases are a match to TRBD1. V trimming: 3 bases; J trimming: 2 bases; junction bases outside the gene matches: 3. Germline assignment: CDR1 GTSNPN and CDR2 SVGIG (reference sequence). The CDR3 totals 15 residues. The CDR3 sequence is CAWRGDRGNTGELFF. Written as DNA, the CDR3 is TGTGCCTGGAGGGGGGACAGGGGAAACACCGGGGAGCTGTTTTTT.

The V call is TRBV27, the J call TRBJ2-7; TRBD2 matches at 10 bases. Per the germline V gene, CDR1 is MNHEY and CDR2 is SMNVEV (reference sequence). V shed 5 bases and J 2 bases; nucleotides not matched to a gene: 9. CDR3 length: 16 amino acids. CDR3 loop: CASSTPSGGYPYEQYF. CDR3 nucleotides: TGTGCCAGCAGTACCCCTAGCGGGGGCTACCCCTACGAGCAGTACTTC.

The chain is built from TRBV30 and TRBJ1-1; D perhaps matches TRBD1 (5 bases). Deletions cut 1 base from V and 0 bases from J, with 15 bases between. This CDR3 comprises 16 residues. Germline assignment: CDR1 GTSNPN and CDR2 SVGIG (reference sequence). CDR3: CAWSEFKRTMNTEAFF. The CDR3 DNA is TGTGCCTGGAGTGAATTTAAGAGGACAATGAACACTGAAGCTTTCTTT.